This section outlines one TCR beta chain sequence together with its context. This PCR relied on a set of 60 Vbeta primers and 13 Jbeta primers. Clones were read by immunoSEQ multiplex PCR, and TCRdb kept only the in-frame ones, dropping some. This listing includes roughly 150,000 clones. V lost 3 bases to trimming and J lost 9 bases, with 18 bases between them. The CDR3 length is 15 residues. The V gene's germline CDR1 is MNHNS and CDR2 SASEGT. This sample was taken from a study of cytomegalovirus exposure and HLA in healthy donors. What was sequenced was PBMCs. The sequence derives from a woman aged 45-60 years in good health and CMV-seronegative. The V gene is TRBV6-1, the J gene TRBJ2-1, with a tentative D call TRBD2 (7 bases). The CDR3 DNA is TGTGCCAGCAGTGATTCTGAGGGGGGGGTAGGTGAGCAGTTCTTC. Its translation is CASSDSEGGVGEQFF.